These T cell receptor beta chains were read from a single sample in a study of cytomegalovirus exposure and HLA in healthy donors. The assay was immunoSEQ multiplex PCR, and TCRdb's table has in-frame clones only and misses some. This sample has fewer than 200,000 clones, with about four fifths found just once. Source material: PBMCs. All receptors derive from a man aged 50 to 60 in good health and CMV-seropositive. CDR3s include the opening cysteine and the closing phenylalanine or tryptophan. The order of the fields is D gene, V gene, clone size, J gene, CDR3 length, CDR3 DNA, CDR3 protein. D genes are given only for firm matches. Clone size, where shown, is once, few, many, or a class for clones that have expanded.

d_gene: -; v_gene: TRBV5-3; abundance: -; j_gene: TRBJ2-1; len: 14; CDR3nt: TGTGCCAGAAGCCGGGGTAGCTATAACAATGAGCAGTTCTTC; CDR3aa: CARSRGSYNNEQFF
d_gene: -; v_gene: TRBV6-5; abundance: -; j_gene: TRBJ2-7; len: 12; CDR3nt: TGTGGTACCGGGGGTGACTCCTACGAGCAGTACTTC; CDR3aa: CGTGGDSYEQYF
d_gene: TRBD2; v_gene: TRBV19; abundance: -; j_gene: TRBJ2-7; len: 16; CDR3nt: TGTGCCAGTAGTATGACCGGGACTAGCGGAAGCTACGAGCAGTACTTC; CDR3aa: CASSMTGTSGSYEQYF
d_gene: TRBD2; v_gene: TRBV30; abundance: -; j_gene: TRBJ2-1; len: 12; CDR3nt: TGTGCCTGGATTCCAAGCGGGGGGGCCACGTTCTTC; CDR3aa: CAWIPSGGATFF
d_gene: TRBD1; v_gene: TRBV5-5; abundance: -; j_gene: TRBJ1-2; len: 15; CDR3nt: TGTGCCAGCAGCTTGGGGTCAGGGGGCATCTATGGCTACACCTTC; CDR3aa: CASSLGSGGIYGYTF
d_gene: TRBD2; v_gene: TRBV9; abundance: -; j_gene: TRBJ2-2; len: 17; CDR3nt: TGTGCCAGCAGCGTAGGACTAGCGGGGGGAAACACCGGGGAGCTGTTTTTT; CDR3aa: CASSVGLAGGNTGELFF
d_gene: -; v_gene: TRBV10-2; abundance: -; j_gene: TRBJ1-2; len: 13; CDR3nt: TGCGCCAGCAGTGAGGCAGGGAACTATGGCTACACCTTC; CDR3aa: CASSEAGNYGYTF
d_gene: TRBD1; v_gene: TRBV4-3; abundance: -; j_gene: TRBJ2-7; len: 15; CDR3nt: TGCGCCAGCAGCCAATTCAAGGGACAGGGATACGAGCAGTACTTC; CDR3aa: CASSQFKGQGYEQYF
d_gene: TRBD1; v_gene: TRBV28; abundance: -; j_gene: TRBJ1-6; len: 13; CDR3nt: TGTGCCAGCTTGACAGGGGATGGTTCACCCCTCCACTTT; CDR3aa: CASLTGDGSPLHF
d_gene: -; v_gene: TRBV11-2; abundance: few; j_gene: TRBJ2-5; len: 13; CDR3nt: TGTGCCAGCAGTATCGTGTACCAAGAGACCCAGTACTTC; CDR3aa: CASSIVYQETQYF
d_gene: -; v_gene: TRBV5-4; abundance: -; j_gene: TRBJ1-1; len: 14; CDR3nt: TGTGCCAGCAGCTTACCGCAGGGAAACACTGAAGCTTTCTTT; CDR3aa: CASSLPQGNTEAFF
d_gene: TRBD2; v_gene: TRBV9; abundance: -; j_gene: TRBJ2-5; len: 15; CDR3nt: TGTGCCAGCAGCCTAACGACTAGCAGACAAGAGACCCAGTACTTC; CDR3aa: CASSLTTSRQETQYF
d_gene: -; v_gene: TRBV5-4; abundance: -; j_gene: TRBJ1-1; len: 13; CDR3nt: TGTGCCAGCAGCTTGCTGAGGGAGGGCGAAGCTTTCTTT; CDR3aa: CASSLLREGEAFF
d_gene: -; v_gene: TRBV7-6; abundance: -; j_gene: TRBJ1-1; len: 13; CDR3nt: TGTGCCAGCAGCGCCGACAAGAACACTGAAGCTTTCTTT; CDR3aa: CASSADKNTEAFF
d_gene: TRBD1; v_gene: TRBV28; abundance: -; j_gene: TRBJ1-3; len: 15; CDR3nt: TGTGCCAGCAGTACACGGACAGGGGCTGGAAACACCATATATTTT; CDR3aa: CASSTRTGAGNTIYF
d_gene: -; v_gene: TRBV29-1; abundance: -; j_gene: TRBJ2-7; len: 14; CDR3nt: TGCAGCGTTGAATCCCAGCGTAGCTCCTACGAGCAGTACTTC; CDR3aa: CSVESQRSSYEQYF
d_gene: -; v_gene: TRBV4-1; abundance: -; j_gene: TRBJ1-3; len: 15; CDR3nt: TGCGCCAGCAGCCAAGATCTCGGTTCTGGAAACACCATATATTTT; CDR3aa: CASSQDLGSGNTIYF
d_gene: -; v_gene: TRBV13; abundance: -; j_gene: TRBJ1-1; len: 14; CDR3nt: TGTGCCAGCAGCTTTCCCGGGAGGGAGGCTGAAGCTTTCTTT; CDR3aa: CASSFPGREAEAFF
d_gene: -; v_gene: TRBV6-5; abundance: -; j_gene: TRBJ1-3; len: 13; CDR3nt: TGTGCCAGCAGTCGGGATAGGAGAAACACCATATATTTT; CDR3aa: CASSRDRRNTIYF
d_gene: TRBD2; v_gene: TRBV7-6; abundance: -; j_gene: TRBJ2-2; len: 17; CDR3nt: TGTGCCAGCAGCCTATTGATTGTAGCGGGAGGTTCCGGGGAGCTGTTTTTT; CDR3aa: CASSLLIVAGGSGELFF
d_gene: -; v_gene: TRBV5-4; abundance: -; j_gene: TRBJ2-1; len: 17; CDR3nt: TGTGCCAGCAGCTTGTACAGGGGGGGCGAGTCCTACAATGAGCAGTTCTTC; CDR3aa: CASSLYRGGESYNEQFF
d_gene: TRBD1; v_gene: TRBV30; abundance: -; j_gene: TRBJ2-7; len: 12; CDR3nt: TGTGCCCCCGGGACAGGTGGACTCGAGCAGTACTTC; CDR3aa: CAPGTGGLEQYF
d_gene: -; v_gene: TRBV9; abundance: -; j_gene: TRBJ1-1; len: 14; CDR3nt: TGTGCCAGCAGCGTAGGACCGGGAAACACTGAAGCTTTCTTT; CDR3aa: CASSVGPGNTEAFF
d_gene: TRBD1; v_gene: TRBV6-5; abundance: -; j_gene: TRBJ1-4; len: 15; CDR3nt: TGTGCCAGCAGTTACCGGGGACAGGGGGGGGAAAAACTGTTTTTT; CDR3aa: CASSYRGQGGEKLFF
d_gene: -; v_gene: TRBV14; abundance: -; j_gene: TRBJ2-1; len: 17; CDR3nt: TGTGCCAGCAGCCCCGCAGATGGGGGGACAGTTTACAATGAGCAGTTCTTC; CDR3aa: CASSPADGGTVYNEQFF
d_gene: -; v_gene: TRBV2; abundance: -; j_gene: TRBJ2-7; len: 12; CDR3nt: TGTGCCAGCAGGTGGCAGGGTTACGAGCAGTACTTC; CDR3aa: CASRWQGYEQYF
d_gene: TRBD1; v_gene: TRBV5-5; abundance: -; j_gene: TRBJ2-5; len: 15; CDR3nt: TGTGCCAGCAGCTGGGCCGGGACAGGGGCAGGGGAGCAGTACTTC; CDR3aa: CASSWAGTGAGEQYF
d_gene: -; v_gene: TRBV5-1; abundance: -; j_gene: TRBJ2-7; len: 15; CDR3nt: TGCGCCAGCAGTTTTCTTCCGGGACTCAGAAACGAGCAGTATTTC; CDR3aa: CASSFLPGLRNEQYF
d_gene: TRBD2; v_gene: TRBV5-1; abundance: once; j_gene: TRBJ2-7; len: 16; CDR3nt: TGCGCCAGCAGCTCCGGGACTAGCGCCGAGAACTACGAGCAGTACTTC; CDR3aa: CASSSGTSAENYEQYF
d_gene: -; v_gene: TRBV7-6; abundance: -; j_gene: TRBJ2-5; len: 16; CDR3nt: TGTGCCAGCAGCCGAAAGGGTCAGGGCGTGAGGGAGACCCAGTACTTC; CDR3aa: CASSRKGQGVRETQYF
d_gene: TRBD2; v_gene: TRBV4-2; abundance: -; j_gene: TRBJ2-1; len: 18; CDR3nt: TGTGCCAGCAGCCCCCCTTTGGTGGGACTAGCGGGTTTTGGTGAGCAGTTCTTC; CDR3aa: CASSPPLVGLAGFGEQFF
d_gene: -; v_gene: TRBV5-6; abundance: -; j_gene: TRBJ2-4; len: 13; CDR3nt: TGTGCCAGCAGCCGTGGACAGCAAGACAGTCAGTACTTC; CDR3aa: CASSRGQQDSQYF
d_gene: TRBD1; v_gene: TRBV6-5; abundance: -; j_gene: TRBJ1-1; len: 10; CDR3nt: TGTGCCACCCAGGGGGTTGAAGCTTTCTTT; CDR3aa: CATQGVEAFF
d_gene: TRBD1; v_gene: TRBV28; abundance: -; j_gene: TRBJ2-5; len: 13; CDR3nt: TGTGCCAGCAGGAAGACAGGGTCAGAGACCCAGTACTTC; CDR3aa: CASRKTGSETQYF
d_gene: -; v_gene: TRBV2; abundance: -; j_gene: TRBJ2-5; len: 14; CDR3nt: TGTGCCAGCAGGCCTAGGACAGCACAAGAGACCCAGTACTTC; CDR3aa: CASRPRTAQETQYF
d_gene: TRBD2; v_gene: TRBV7-3; abundance: -; j_gene: TRBJ2-5; len: 14; CDR3nt: TGTGCCAGCAGCGTGGGACTAGGGGAAGAGACCCAGTACTTC; CDR3aa: CASSVGLGEETQYF
d_gene: TRBD1; v_gene: TRBV19; abundance: -; j_gene: TRBJ2-1; len: 17; CDR3nt: TGTGCCAGTAGTGGGCAAGGACAGGGGTTTTCAAACAATGAGCAGTTCTTC; CDR3aa: CASSGQGQGFSNNEQFF
d_gene: -; v_gene: TRBV29-1; abundance: -; j_gene: TRBJ1-5; len: 11; CDR3nt: TGCAGCAGCCCGAGGGATCGGCCCCAGCATTTT; CDR3aa: CSSPRDRPQHF
d_gene: -; v_gene: TRBV6-1; abundance: few; j_gene: TRBJ1-3; len: 13; CDR3nt: TGTGCCAGCTTATCCCCTCTCGGCGGCACCATATATTTT; CDR3aa: CASLSPLGGTIYF
d_gene: TRBD1; v_gene: TRBV28; abundance: -; j_gene: TRBJ1-2; len: 18; CDR3nt: TGTGCCAGCAGGGCCTGGACAGGGGGCTATGAATCTAACTATGGCTACACCTTC; CDR3aa: CASRAWTGGYESNYGYTF
d_gene: TRBD2; v_gene: TRBV5-1; abundance: few; j_gene: TRBJ2-1; len: 15; CDR3nt: TGCGCCAGCAGCTTTAGGCTAGCGGGGTACAATGAGCAGTTCTTC; CDR3aa: CASSFRLAGYNEQFF